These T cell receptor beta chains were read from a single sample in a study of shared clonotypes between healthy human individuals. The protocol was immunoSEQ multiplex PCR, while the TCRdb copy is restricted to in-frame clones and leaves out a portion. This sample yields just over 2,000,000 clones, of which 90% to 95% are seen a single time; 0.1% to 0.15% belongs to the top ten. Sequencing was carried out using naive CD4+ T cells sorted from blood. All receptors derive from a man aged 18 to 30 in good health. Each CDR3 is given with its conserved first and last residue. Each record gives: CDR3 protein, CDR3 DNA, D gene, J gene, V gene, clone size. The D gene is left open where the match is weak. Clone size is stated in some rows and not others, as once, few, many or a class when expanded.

CDR3aa: CASSNGPRGNEKLFF; CDR3nt: TGTGCCAGCAGTAACGGACCCCGTGGTAATGAAAAACTGTTTTTT; d_gene: .; j_gene: TRBJ1-4; v_gene: TRBV28; abundance: once
CDR3aa: CASSYSGIDSPLHF; CDR3nt: TGTGCCAGCAGTTACTCGGGGATCGATTCACCCCTCCACTTT; d_gene: .; j_gene: TRBJ1-6; v_gene: TRBV6-6; abundance: .
CDR3aa: CAWRTGGSYNEQFF; CDR3nt: TGTGCCTGGAGGACAGGGGGCTCCTACAATGAGCAGTTCTTC; d_gene: TRBD1; j_gene: TRBJ2-1; v_gene: TRBV30; abundance: .
CDR3aa: CASSEGDGTSRTSGYTF; CDR3nt: TGTGCCAGCAGTGAAGGGGATGGGACAAGTAGGACGAGTGGCTACACCTTC; d_gene: .; j_gene: TRBJ1-2; v_gene: TRBV25-1; abundance: .
CDR3aa: CASRTGTGSYGYTF; CDR3nt: TGTGCCAGTAGAACCGGGACAGGTTCTTATGGCTACACCTTC; d_gene: TRBD1; j_gene: TRBJ1-2; v_gene: TRBV19; abundance: .
CDR3aa: CASSFRGTYNEQFF; CDR3nt: TGTGCCAGCAGCTTTAGGGGGACCTACAATGAGCAGTTCTTC; d_gene: .; j_gene: TRBJ2-1; v_gene: TRBV7-9; abundance: .
CDR3aa: CAWSVAGGKNTEAFF; CDR3nt: TGTGCCTGGAGTGTAGCAGGGGGCAAGAACACTGAAGCTTTCTTT; d_gene: TRBD1; j_gene: TRBJ1-1; v_gene: TRBV30; abundance: .
CDR3aa: CASSLSRRGLYEQYF; CDR3nt: TGTGCCAGCAGTTTATCACGCAGGGGGCTCTACGAGCAGTACTTC; d_gene: TRBD1; j_gene: TRBJ2-7; v_gene: TRBV28; abundance: .
CDR3aa: CASSIGRDSRFYGYTF; CDR3nt: TGTGCCAGTAGTATAGGTCGCGACAGCCGATTTTATGGCTACACCTTC; d_gene: .; j_gene: TRBJ1-2; v_gene: TRBV19; abundance: .
CDR3aa: CASSEYPTGLSSLAKNIQYF; CDR3nt: TGTGCCAGCAGTGAATACCCCACAGGGTTAAGTTCCCTAGCCAAAAACATTCAGTACTTC; d_gene: .; j_gene: TRBJ2-4; v_gene: TRBV2; abundance: many
CDR3aa: CASSPDGGSYQEQYF; CDR3nt: TGTGCCAGCAGCCCAGACGGGGGAAGCTATCAAGAGCAGTACTTC; d_gene: .; j_gene: TRBJ2-7; v_gene: TRBV7-2; abundance: .
CDR3aa: CASSGQGYGYTF; CDR3nt: TGTGCCAGCAGTGGACAGGGCTATGGCTACACCTTC; d_gene: TRBD1; j_gene: TRBJ1-2; v_gene: TRBV2; abundance: .
CDR3aa: CASSFRGEKLFF; CDR3nt: TGTGCCAGCAGCTTTCGGGGCGAAAAACTGTTTTTT; d_gene: .; j_gene: TRBJ1-4; v_gene: TRBV11-2; abundance: .
CDR3aa: CASRTGANSYNSPLHF; CDR3nt: TGCGCCAGCAGGACAGGGGCAAACTCCTATAATTCACCCCTCCACTTT; d_gene: TRBD1; j_gene: TRBJ1-6; v_gene: TRBV5-1; abundance: .
CDR3aa: CASSVTGAEKAEAFF; CDR3nt: TGCGCCAGCAGTGTTACAGGGGCTGAGAAGGCTGAAGCTTTCTTT; d_gene: TRBD1; j_gene: TRBJ1-1; v_gene: TRBV10-2; abundance: once
CDR3aa: CASSLEGSSGNTIYF; CDR3nt: TGTGCCAGCAGCTTAGAAGGGAGCTCTGGAAACACCATATATTTT; d_gene: .; j_gene: TRBJ1-3; v_gene: TRBV7-6; abundance: .
CDR3aa: CASSGTGDWAYEQYF; CDR3nt: TGTGCCAGCAGCGGAACAGGGGATTGGGCCTACGAGCAGTACTTC; d_gene: TRBD1; j_gene: TRBJ2-7; v_gene: TRBV9; abundance: .
CDR3aa: CASSWGRQGTDTQYF; CDR3nt: TGCGCCAGCAGCTGGGGGCGGCAAGGGACAGATACGCAGTATTTT; d_gene: .; j_gene: TRBJ2-3; v_gene: TRBV5-1; abundance: .
CDR3aa: CASSLLAVPNEQYF; CDR3nt: TGTGCCAGCAGCTTACTAGCGGTCCCCAACGAGCAGTACTTC; d_gene: TRBD2; j_gene: TRBJ2-7; v_gene: TRBV28; abundance: .
CDR3aa: CASSQDLSGEQYF; CDR3nt: TGTGCCAGCAGCCAAGATCTCAGCGGCGAGCAGTACTTC; d_gene: .; j_gene: TRBJ2-7; v_gene: TRBV4-2; abundance: .
CDR3aa: CASAGYGYTF; CDR3nt: TGTGCCAGTGCAGGCTATGGCTACACCTTC; d_gene: .; j_gene: TRBJ1-2; v_gene: TRBV19; abundance: .
CDR3aa: CASSLGTSGGAGTDTQYF; CDR3nt: TGTGCCAGCAGCTTAGGGACTAGCGGGGGGGCCGGCACAGATACGCAGTATTTT; d_gene: TRBD2; j_gene: TRBJ2-3; v_gene: TRBV7-6; abundance: .
CDR3aa: CASSLGSRVDQPQHF; CDR3nt: TGTGCCAGCAGTTTAGGGTCCAGGGTGGATCAGCCCCAGCATTTT; d_gene: .; j_gene: TRBJ1-5; v_gene: TRBV28; abundance: .
CDR3aa: CASSGREGARQETQYF; CDR3nt: TGCGCCAGCAGCGGTCGAGAGGGGGCGCGACAAGAGACCCAGTACTTC; d_gene: TRBD1; j_gene: TRBJ2-5; v_gene: TRBV5-1; abundance: .